This note documents a single TCR beta chain sequence. The sample originates from a study of T cell responses to AZD1222 COVID-19 vaccine. Repertoires were generated with immunoSEQ multiplex PCR, while TCRdb's copy carries only in-frame clones and drops some. The table lists about 96,000 clones, about 90% of them singletons. The source material was peripheral blood, sampled on day 0 of MenACWY control vaccination. The receptor was isolated from an adult in good health.

The DNA of the CDR3 is TGTGCCAGCTCACGTGACATCTCCTACGAGCAGTACTTC. The encoded protein is CASSRDISYEQYF. The rearrangement joins TRBV18 to TRBJ2-7, with unresolved D. The CDR3 extends over 13 amino acids. Trimming cost V 4 bases and J 0 bases, with 7 bases left between them. Looked up from germline, CDR1 is KGHSH and CDR2 is LQKENI.